Listed here are 2 T cell receptor beta chains from one sample, sequenced in a study of T-cell reconstitution after alpha-beta-depleted transplantation in children. Researchers prepared the TCRbeta library using unique molecular identifiers, the study reports. Each CDR3 protein gets one entry after TCRdb re-called the PCR reads with MiXCR. This repertoire shows about 830,000 distinct CDR3 sequences, around 15% found once; its top ten account for under 6%. The sequenced sample was PBMCs, mostly from graft donor cells, obtained 360 days after TCRalphabeta/CD19-depleted stem cell transplant. The receptors were gathered from a male patient younger than 18 who had a stem cell transplant for acute lymphoblastic leukemia, so the T cells may come from the graft donor.

This clonotype was seen at least ten times. The chain couples TRBV10-2 to TRBJ2-5, with a weak D call TRBD2 (6 bases). The germline V and J ends were trimmed by 6 bases and 5 bases, with 13 bases remaining between them. This CDR3 contains 13 residues. Per germline, CDR1 WSHSY and CDR2 SAAADI. The CDR3 here is CASRGDWWETQYF. DNA for the CDR3: TGCGCCAGCAGGGGGGACTGGTGGGAGACCCAGTACTTC.

This clonotype turned up a few times. The V gene is TRBV24-1, the J gene TRBJ2-1, with D uncertain. Deletions cut 3 bases from V and 0 bases from J, with 11 bases between. This CDR3 is 16 amino acids long. From germline, CDR1 is KGHDR and CDR2 SFDVKD. CDR3 in DNA: TGTGCCACCAGTGATAAGACTGGTAGCTCCTACAATGAGCAGTTCTTC. It codes for CATSDKTGSSYNEQFF.